Presented here are 22 T cell receptor beta chains from one specimen sequenced in a study of control samples from healthy donors and cancer patients. Sequenced by immunoSEQ multiplex PCR; TCRdb stores in-frame clones only, minus some. Here the sample spans under 30,000 clones, roughly 85% being singletons. Source material: PBMCs. Receptor source: an older woman with head and neck cancer.

This chain uses TRBV5-6 with TRBJ2-7; TRBD2 aligns across 11 bases. Looked up from germline, CDR1 is SGHDT and CDR2 is YYEEEE. Trimming at V came to 1 base and at J to 0 bases, leaving 6 bases not matched to a gene. The CDR3 is 17 residues long. This CDR3 is CASSLRPSGRNSYEQYF. The CDR3 DNA reads TGTGCCAGCAGCTTGCGGCCTAGCGGGAGGAACTCCTACGAGCAGTACTTC.

The CDR3 DNA follows: TGTGCCAGCAGCTTAGTAGGAGGCGACACAGATACGCAGTATTTT. Residues: CASSLVGGDTDTQYF. The chain joins TRBV7-2 to TRBJ2-3; weak D call: TRBD2 (5 bases). The V end lost 1 base, the J end lost 2 bases, and 10 bases lay between the germline ends. Germline V gene sequence: CDR1 SGHTA, CDR2 FQGNSA. This CDR3 comprises 15 residues.

The J gene is TRBJ2-5, the V gene TRBV18; TRBD1 matches 9 bases. V dropped 6 bases and J dropped 5; count of bases not matched to a gene: 4. Germline CDR1 KGHSH, CDR2 LQKENI. The CDR3 has 13 residues. The CDR3 region has the DNA TGTGCCAGCTCCCTCGGACAGGGGGAGACCCAGTACTTC. Amino acid sequence: CASSLGQGETQYF. The variable domain in full, with the rest retrieved from reference TRBV18 and TRBJ2-5, is NAGVMQNPRHLVRRRGQEARLRCSPMKGHSHVYWYRQLPEEGLKFMVYLQKENIIDESGMPKERFSAEFPKEGPSILRIQQVVRGDSAAYFCASSLGQGETQYFGPGTRLLVL.

J is TRBJ1-2 and V is TRBV19; TRBD1 aligns across 7 bases. The CDR3 length is 15 residues. V was clipped by 0 bases and J by 4 bases; unmatched bases: 5. CDR1 is LNHDA and CDR2 is SQIVND in the germline V gene (reference sequence). The CDR3 is CASSIEQGSPYGYTF. Written as DNA, the CDR3 is TGTGCCAGTAGTATAGAACAGGGGTCCCCCTATGGCTACACCTTC.

This rearrangement joins TRBV5-4 to TRBJ2-1, with D hard to call. This CDR3 contains 15 residues. The germline CDR1 and CDR2 sequences are SGHNT and YYREEE (reference sequence). V lost 4 bases, J lost 0 bases, and 11 bases lay in between. As DNA, the CDR3 is TGTGCCAGCAGCGCCCAGAAGCTCTCCTACAATGAGCAGTTCTTC. Translating it yields CASSAQKLSYNEQFF.

The gene calls are TRBV11-2 and TRBJ2-3; D gene unclear. The CDR3 totals 12 residues. Germline V gene data show CDR1 as SGHAT and CDR2 as FQNNGV. Trimming shortened V by 5 bases and J by 7 bases, and 10 bases separated the two germline ends. The CDR3 sequence is CASSTRTYTQYF. The CDR3 DNA is TGTGCCAGCAGCACCAGGACCTATACGCAGTATTTT.

The rearrangement joins TRBV4-3 to TRBJ2-2; 11 nucleotides align to TRBD2. Germline trimming cut 3 bases from V and 2 bases from J; bases unmatched to any gene: 2. Germline V gene data show CDR1 as LGHNA and CDR2 as YSLEER. The CDR3 runs to 16 residues. Here the CDR3 DNA reads TGCGCCAGCAGCCAGCTAGCGGGGGGAAACACCGGGGAGCTGTTTTTT. This encodes CASSQLAGGNTGELFF.

The chain recombines TRBV10-1 with TRBJ2-2, with a possible D match to TRBD2 (5 bases). From germline, CDR1 is WNHNN and CDR2 SYGVQD (reference sequence). The CDR3 has 15 amino acids. The V end was cut by 7 bases, the J end by 7 bases, with 19 bases between. For the CDR3, the DNA is TGCGCCAGCATCCTCCCCGGACCTGAGGGCGGGGAGCTGTTTTTT. This codes for CASILPGPEGGELFF.

The chain links TRBV6-2 or TRBV6-3 to TRBJ1-2; D is perhaps TRBD1 (5 bases). Trimming stripped 5 bases from V and 2 bases from J, with 9 bases between. The CDR3 runs 13 residues. Germline V CDR1 and CDR2: MNHEY, SVGEGT. This CDR3 is CASSPRDNYGYTF. The CDR3 bases are TGTGCCAGCAGTCCACGGGACAACTATGGCTACACCTTC.

The gene calls are TRBV9 and TRBJ2-5; tentative D call: TRBD2 (6 bases). The germline V gene has CDR1 SGDLS and CDR2 YYNGEE. CDR3 length: 17 residues. The ends were cut back, 4 bases at V and 0 bases at J, with 19 bases in the middle. The CDR3 sequence: CASSPGTYLMYQETQYF. The CDR3 nucleotides read TGTGCCAGCAGCCCAGGGACTTACCTCATGTACCAAGAGACCCAGTACTTC.

CDR3 sequence reads: CASKAGEFSDTQYF. CDR3 nucleotide sequence: TGTGCCAGCAAAGCGGGAGAATTCTCAGATACGCAGTATTTT. V gene TRBV9 combines with J gene TRBJ2-3; 8 bases match TRBD2. Trimming cost V 6 bases and J 4 bases; bases outside gene matches: 7. The CDR3 is 14 residues long. The germline V gene has CDR1 SGDLS and CDR2 YYNGEE.

The rearrangement links TRBV4-2 to TRBJ2-6; 12 nucleotides line up with TRBD2. The CDR3 totals 18 residues. V lost 1 base to trimming and J lost 0 bases; unmatched junction nucleotides: 1. Germline assignment: CDR1 LGHNA and CDR2 YNFKEQ. DNA of the CDR3: TGTGCCAGCAGCCAAGCGACTAGCGGGAGCTCTGGGGCCAACGTCCTGACTTTC. This gives the protein CASSQATSGSSGANVLTF.

The chain uses TRBV7-2 and TRBJ1-5, with 7 bases aligning to TRBD1. The V gene's germline CDR1 is SGHTA and CDR2 FQGNSA. V shed 3 bases, J shed 7 bases, and the junction held 9 bases outside the gene matches. The CDR3 is 15 amino acids. The CDR3 DNA reads TGTGCCAGCAGCTTGGACAGGTTGTTGGGGCAGCCCCAGCATTTT. It codes for CASSLDRLLGQPQHF.

V and J are TRBV5-4 and TRBJ2-3; 8 nucleotides line up with TRBD2. J was trimmed by 0 bases and V by 2 bases; bases with no gene match: 5. The CDR3 has 16 amino acids. CDR1 and CDR2 from the germline V gene are SGHNT and YYREEE (reference sequence). The CDR3: CASSLDWTSSTDTQYF. The CDR3, as DNA: TGTGCCAGCAGCTTAGATTGGACTAGCAGCACAGATACGCAGTATTTT.

V gene TRBV4-1 combines with J gene TRBJ2-3; D is unclear. The germline V gene encodes CDR1 MGHRA and CDR2 YSYEKL. Trimming left V 2 bases short and J 5 bases short, with 17 bases between. The length of the CDR3 is 16 residues. CDR3 in amino acids: CASSQPMGPQVDTQYF. CDR3 coding DNA: TGCGCCAGCAGCCAACCCATGGGCCCGCAGGTAGATACGCAGTATTTT.

This sequence joins TRBV14 and TRBJ2-2, with a weak D call TRBD1 (6 bases). Germline CDR1 and CDR2: SGHDN and FVKESK. V was shortened by 0 bases and J by 6 bases, with 14 bases between the two germline ends. This CDR3 is built from 16 residues. CDR3 nucleotide sequence: TGTGCCAGCAGCCAAGAGAACAGGGTATCATCCGGGGAGCTGTTTTTT. Protein sequence: CASSQENRVSSGELFF.

This clone occurred once. V gene TRBV29-1 combines with J gene TRBJ2-7, with D perhaps matching TRBD1 (6 bases). The CDR3 sequence is 13 residues long. Trimming removed 4 bases at V and 2 bases at J, with 12 bases between. CDR1 and CDR2 (germline): SQVTM, ANQGSEA. The CDR3 DNA reads TGCAGCGTTGTGACAGGCTTCACCTACGAGCAGTACTTC. It translates to CSVVTGFTYEQYF.

The V and J genes are TRBV19 and TRBJ2-7; 7 bases match TRBD1. The CDR3 runs to 12 residues. Germline CDR1 and CDR2: LNHDA and SQIVND (reference sequence). V lost 7 bases, J lost 3 bases, and 3 bases stayed unmatched. The CDR3 coding sequence is TGTGCCAGTACGGGACAGAGCTACGAGCAGTACTTC. The encoded protein is CASTGQSYEQYF.

The V gene is TRBV27, the J gene TRBJ2-7; the match to TRBD1 covers 10 bases. The V gene's germline CDR1 is MNHEY and CDR2 SMNVEV (reference sequence). V lost 1 base, J lost 10 bases, and 7 bases stayed unmatched. The CDR3 sequence is 14 residues long. The CDR3 DNA is TGTGCCAGCAGTTTATTGGGGGACAGGGGAGGACAGTACTTC. Translating it yields CASSLLGDRGGQYF.

This clone was recorded once. V usage is TRBV4-2 and J usage is TRBJ1-2; possibly TRBD1 for D (6 bases). The CDR3 loop spans 14 amino acids. Germline CDR1 LGHNA, CDR2 YNFKEQ. V lost 0 bases and J 5 bases, leaving 10 bases between the germline ends. In DNA, the CDR3 is TGTGCCAGCAGCCAAGACCCCCAGGGGTATGGCTACACCTTC. This sequence encodes CASSQDPQGYGYTF.

Comments on this clone: A far larger clone is one base from this, pointing to a likely read error. The chain recombines TRBV6-6 with TRBJ1-1, with 9 bases fitting TRBD1. CDR3 length: 14 residues. Trimming cost V 5 bases and J 4 bases; bases outside gene matches: 5. In germline, CDR1 is MNHNY, CDR2 SVGAGI (reference sequence). The CDR3 DNA follows: TGTGCCAGCAGTCCGACAGGGGGGGGCACTGAAGCTTTCTTT. Its translation is CASSPTGGGTEAFF.

There are a few counts of this clone. The rearrangement links TRBV30 to TRBJ1-5; D might be TRBD1 (6 bases). The CDR3 consists of 14 residues. CDR1 is GTSNPN and CDR2 is SVGIG in the germline V gene (reference sequence). V lost 0 bases to trimming and J lost 6 bases, with 12 bases between them. CDR3 residues: CAWSVLGQLQPQHF. The CDR3 coding sequence is TGTGCCTGGAGTGTACTCGGACAGCTTCAGCCCCAGCATTTT.